The 31 T cell receptor beta chains below all came from one sample that was sequenced in a study of monozygotic twins with inflammatory bowel disease. From the 5' RACE reads, TCRdb lists one entry per CDR3 protein and no DNA. Its table records about 210,000 distinct CDR3 sequences. What was sequenced was blood. The receptors here all came from a human donor with ulcerative colitis or Crohn's disease, or a healthy co-twin of an affected twin (not recorded which).

The rearrangement joins TRBV5-1 to TRBJ1-2; the TCRdb D gene call, TRBD1, has no DNA to confirm it. This CDR3 comprises 14 residues. Germline V gives CDR1 SGHRS, CDR2 YFSETQ. The CDR3 is CASGPGPAAGGYTF. The variable domain in full, completed from reference TRBV5-1 and TRBJ1-2, reads KAGVTQTPRYLIKTRGQQVTLSCSPISGHRSVSWYQQTPGQGLQFLFEYFSETQRNKGNFPGRFSGRQFSNSRSEMNVSTLELGDSALYLCASGPGPAAGGYTFGSGTRLTVV.

The CDR3 here is CASNRGGTVSPLHF. V gene TRBV12-3 or TRBV12-4 combines with J gene TRBJ1-6. The CDR3 is made up of 14 amino acids.

The chain employs TRBV5-1 and TRBJ1-1. CDR3 length: 13 residues. Germline CDR1 is SGHRS and CDR2 is YFSETQ. CDR3 region: CASSTSENTEAFF.

The rearrangement uses TRBV11-2 and TRBJ2-1; with no DNA, the TCRdb D assignment of TRBD1 cannot be verified. The CDR3 runs to 13 residues. Germline V gives CDR1 SGHAT, CDR2 FQNNGV. The chain's CDR3 is CASSLSLGDEQFF. Full variable domain (outside the CDR3, taken from reference TRBV11-2 and TRBJ2-1): EAGVAQSPRYKIIEKRQSVAFWCNPISGHATLYWYQQILGQGPKLLIQFQNNGVVDDSQLPKDRFSAERLKGVDSTLKIQPAKLEDSAVYLCASSLSLGDEQFFGPGTRLTVL.

This chain links TRBV6-2 or TRBV6-3 with TRBJ2-1; no DNA is available, so the TRBD1 call from TCRdb remains unchecked. The CDR3 spans 17 residues. Germline V gene sequence: CDR1 MNHEY, CDR2 SVGEGT. CDR3 in amino acids: CASSKYPRDRSYNEQFF.

This sequence joins TRBV5-5 and TRBJ1-4; TCRdb reports TRBD1, a call that lacks DNA to check it against. The CDR3 is 18 residues long. Germline-derived CDR1 and CDR2 are SGHKS and YYEKEE (reference sequence). The CDR3 is CASSLYSRTLATNEKLFF. Together with reference TRBV5-5 and TRBJ1-4, the CDR3 gives the full variable domain: DAGVTQSPTHLIKTRGQQVTLRCSPISGHKSVSWYQQVLGQGPQFIFQYYEKEERGRGNFPDRFSARQFPNYSSELNVNALLLGDSALYLCASSLYSRTLATNEKLFFGSGTQLSVL.

The chain has TRBV7-2 and TRBJ1-2; TCRdb lists TRBD1, though no DNA is available to test this call. This CDR3 spans 13 amino acids. Per the germline V gene, CDR1 is SGHTA and CDR2 is FQGNSA. The chain's CDR3 is CASSTGPVYGYTF.

The gene calls are TRBV7-9 and TRBJ1-2; the D call from TCRdb, TRBD1, cannot be confirmed without DNA. This CDR3 contains 14 residues. Germline V gene sequence: CDR1 SEHNR, CDR2 FQNEAQ (reference sequence). The chain's CDR3 is CASSLEGASYGYTF. Looking up the rest from reference TRBV7-9 and TRBJ1-2 gives the full variable domain: DTGVSQNPRHKITKRGQNVTFRCDPISEHNRLYWYRQTLGQGPEFLTYFQNEAQLEKSRLLSDRFSAERPKGSFSTLEIQRTEQGDSAMYLCASSLEGASYGYTFGSGTRLTVV.

V gene TRBV20-1 combines with J gene TRBJ1-4. Germline loops: CDR1 DFQATT, CDR2 SNEGSKA (reference sequence). CDR3 length: 14 amino acids. The chain's CDR3 is CSALQMDNNEKLFF.

The chain carries TRBV3-1 and TRBJ2-1; TCRdb reports TRBD2, a call that lacks DNA to check it against. Germline CDR1 LGHDT, CDR2 YNNKEL (reference sequence). The CDR3 totals 16 residues. CDR3 protein: CASSQRLAGPYNEQFF.

V is TRBV3-1 and J is TRBJ2-7. Looked up from germline, CDR1 is LGHDT and CDR2 is YNNKEL (reference sequence). The CDR3 is 12 amino acids. Here the CDR3 reads CASSQKGKQQYF.

The rearrangement links TRBV7-7 to TRBJ1-1. CDR3 length equals 13 residues. Germline CDR1 is SSHAT and CDR2 is FNYEAQ (reference sequence). CDR3 amino acids: CASSLVQGEVAFF.

This chain uses TRBV12-3 or TRBV12-4 with TRBJ2-4; TCRdb returns TRBD1, unconfirmable since there is no DNA. The CDR3 spans 13 residues. The CDR3 reads CASTDREGNIQYF.

V is TRBV20-1 and J is TRBJ2-1; absent DNA, TCRdb's TRBD2 call cannot be checked. Germline CDR1 is DFQATT and CDR2 is SNEGSKA (reference sequence). This CDR3 has 14 residues. CDR3 residues: CSAQSGGAYNEQFF.

The chain links TRBV5-1 to TRBJ2-3; TCRdb's D call of TRBD2 is untestable without DNA. Per the germline V gene, CDR1 is SGHRS and CDR2 is YFSETQ. The CDR3 is made up of 16 amino acids. CDR3 protein: CASTLSSSDSSDTQYF.

The CDR3 loop reads CASLRAGGINEQFF. The V call is TRBV5-8, the J call TRBJ2-1; without DNA, the TCRdb call of TRBD1 cannot be checked. Germline CDR1 reads SGHTS; CDR2 reads YDEGEE. The CDR3 spans 14 residues.

The rearrangement links TRBV18 to TRBJ1-1. The CDR3 sequence is 12 residues long. CDR1 and CDR2 (germline): KGHSH, LQKENI. The chain's CDR3 is CASSPPGTEAFF.

CDR3 protein: CASGWTVPSTDTQYF. The V gene is TRBV5-1, the J gene TRBJ2-3; TCRdb lists TRBD1, though no DNA is available to test this call. The CDR3 contains 15 residues. CDR1 SGHRS and CDR2 YFSETQ come from the germline V gene. The variable domain in full, completed from reference TRBV5-1 and TRBJ2-3, reads KAGVTQTPRYLIKTRGQQVTLSCSPISGHRSVSWYQQTPGQGLQFLFEYFSETQRNKGNFPGRFSGRQFSNSRSEMNVSTLELGDSALYLCASGWTVPSTDTQYFGPGTRLTVL.

The chain joins TRBV5-1 to TRBJ2-2; TCRdb returns TRBD2, unconfirmable since there is no DNA. CDR1 SGHRS and CDR2 YFSETQ come from the germline V gene. The CDR3 covers 18 residues. This chain's CDR3 is CASSLNSLGAVNTGELFF.

The chain is built from TRBV3-1 and TRBJ2-2; TCRdb calls TRBD1, which cannot be checked without DNA. Germline values: CDR1 LGHDT, CDR2 YNNKEL (reference sequence). This CDR3 region has 17 residues. The CDR3: CASSQEGRARRTGELFF.

The chain combines TRBV5-1 with TRBJ1-1. The length of the CDR3 is 15 residues. Germline lookup yields CDR1 SGHRS and CDR2 YFSETQ. This CDR3 is CASSLGPNMNTEAFF.

This chain joins TRBV4-1 and TRBJ2-3; without DNA, the TCRdb call of TRBD1 cannot be checked. The CDR3 has 13 amino acids. Germline-derived CDR1 and CDR2 are MGHRA and YSYEKL. CDR3 protein: CASSRRDTDTQYF.

The chain is built from TRBV18 and TRBJ1-1. This CDR3 contains 14 residues. In germline, CDR1 is KGHSH, CDR2 LQKENI. The CDR3 loop reads CASSARNGDTEAFF.

This chain uses TRBV6-1 with TRBJ1-2. Germline V gene lookup returns CDR1 MNHNS and CDR2 SASEGT. The CDR3 is made up of 14 amino acids. The CDR3 reads CASSENRGTYGYTF.

The chain combines TRBV7-7 with TRBJ2-5; checking the TCRdb D call of TRBD1 is not possible without DNA. CDR3 size: 17 residues. Germline V gene lookup returns CDR1 SSHAT and CDR2 FNYEAQ (reference sequence). CDR3 region: CASSLGMGEGWGETQYF.

The chain employs TRBV2 and TRBJ2-5; lacking DNA, the TRBD1 call made by TCRdb goes unchecked. The germline V gene encodes CDR1 SNHLY and CDR2 FYNNEI. The CDR3 is 13 amino acids. The chain's CDR3 is CASSAGQQETQYF.

The V gene is TRBV5-5, the J gene TRBJ2-5; TCRdb's D call, TRBD1, is unchecked because there is no DNA. CDR3 size: 13 residues. Germline V lookup: CDR1 SGHKS, CDR2 YYEKEE (reference sequence). The CDR3 region is CASSLYWGETQYF.

The rearrangement joins TRBV18 to TRBJ1-1. Germline assignment: CDR1 KGHSH and CDR2 LQKENI. CDR3 length: 13 amino acids. The chain's CDR3 is CASSRGSNTEAFF.

The chain is built from TRBV19 and TRBJ2-7. There are 15 residues in the CDR3. The germline V gene has CDR1 LNHDA and CDR2 SQIVND (reference sequence). The CDR3 reads CASSRRGRDSYEQYF.

This chain connects TRBV29-1 to TRBJ1-1. This CDR3 has 13 amino acids. CDR1 and CDR2 from the germline V gene are SQVTM and ANQGSEA. The CDR3 loop is CSVEPDMNTEAFF.

The V gene is TRBV5-6, the J gene TRBJ2-3; TCRdb lists TRBD2, though no DNA is available to test this call. The germline V gene has CDR1 SGHDT and CDR2 YYEEEE. This CDR3 is built from 16 residues. The CDR3 region is CASSQQRGDGTDTQYF.